This T cell receptor beta chain comes out of a study of T cell responses to AZD1222 COVID-19 vaccine. Sequencing was performed with immunoSEQ multiplex PCR; in TCRdb, only in-frame clones are kept and a portion is missing. This table holds under 95,000 clones, 88% found once. Germline V gene lookup returns CDR1 SGDLS and CDR2 YYNGEE. V shed 2 bases and J shed 6 bases, with 9 bases lying between them. This CDR3 has 12 residues. The material sequenced was peripheral blood, taken on day 0 of AZD1222 vaccination. The genes are TRBV9 and TRBJ2-7; perhaps TRBD2 as D (5 bases). The TCR originated in an adult in good health. For the CDR3, the DNA is TGTGCCAGCAGCGTTTCCGAGGGCGAGCAGTACTTC. This sequence encodes CASSVSEGEQYF. Looking up the rest from reference TRBV9 and TRBJ2-7 gives the full variable domain: DSGVTQTPKHLITATGQRVTLRCSPRSGDLSVYWYQQSLDQGLQFLIQYYNGEERAKGNILERFSAQQFPDLHSELNLSSLELGDSALYFCASSVSEGEQYFGPGTRLTVT.